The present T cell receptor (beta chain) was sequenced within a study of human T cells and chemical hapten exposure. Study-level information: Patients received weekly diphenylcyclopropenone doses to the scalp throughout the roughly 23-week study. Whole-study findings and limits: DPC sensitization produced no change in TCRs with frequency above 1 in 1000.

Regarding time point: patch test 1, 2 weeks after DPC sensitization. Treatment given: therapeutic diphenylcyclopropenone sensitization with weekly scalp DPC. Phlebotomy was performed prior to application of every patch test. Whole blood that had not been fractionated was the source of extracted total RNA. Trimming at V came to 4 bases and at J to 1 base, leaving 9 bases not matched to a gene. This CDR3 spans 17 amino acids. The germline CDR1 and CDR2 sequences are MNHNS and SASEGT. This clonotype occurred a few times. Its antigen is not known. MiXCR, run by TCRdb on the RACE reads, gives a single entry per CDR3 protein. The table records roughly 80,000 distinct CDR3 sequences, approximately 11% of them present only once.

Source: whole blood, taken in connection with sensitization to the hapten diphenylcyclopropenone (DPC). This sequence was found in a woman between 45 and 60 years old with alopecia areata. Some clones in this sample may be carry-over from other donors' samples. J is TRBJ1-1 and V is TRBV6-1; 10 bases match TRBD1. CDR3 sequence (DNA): TGTGCCAGCAGTGCCCGGGACAGGGGAATGAGGAACACTGAAGCTTTCTTT. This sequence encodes CASSARDRGMRNTEAFF.